The table lists the clone carrying this TCR beta chain with a few counts. The antigen is unknown. The sample is drawn from a study of T cells in localized non-small cell lung cancer. General study findings and limits: Detection in adjacent lung was observed for a median approximately 52 of the top 100 tumor clones. There was an association of higher blood T cell density with longer overall survival.

The data were produced by immunoSEQ multiplex PCR, yet TCRdb's version contains in-frame clones alone and is incomplete. The table lists some 34,000 clones, around four fifths of them singletons. The germline CDR1 and CDR2 sequences are MDHEN and SYDVKM. Trimming took 4 bases from V and 5 from J, leaving 17 bases between them. The CDR3 covers 16 residues. The sequence came from a male donor aged 60 or over with stage III squamous cell lung carcinoma. The specimen was peripheral blood, collected before any cancer treatment. The J gene is TRBJ1-4, the V gene TRBV28; no clear D gene. The CDR3: CASSWSPGGRNEKLFF. CDR3 bases: TGTGCCAGCAGTTGGTCGCCGGGCGGGAGAAATGAAAAACTGTTTTTT.